These 20 T cell receptor beta chains were sequenced from one sample in a study of cytomegalovirus exposure and HLA in healthy donors. PCR employed 60 Vbeta and 13 Jbeta primers. Method: immunoSEQ multiplex PCR; TCRdb's copy keeps in-frame clones and lacks some. The sample holds under 75,000 clones, about nine tenths seen once. Material: PBMCs. These receptors were taken from a young woman in good health and CMV-seronegative.

This clone was observed a few times. The chain is built from TRBV7-2 and TRBJ2-1; D uncertain. The CDR3 runs 13 residues. The V gene lost 2 bases and the J gene lost 5 bases, with 7 bases spanning the gap. The V gene's germline CDR1 is SGHTA and CDR2 FQGNSA. CDR3 sequence: CASSLSLDNEQFF. CDR3 sequence (DNA): TGTGCCAGCAGCTTATCCCTTGACAATGAGCAGTTCTTC.

This chain joins TRBV7-3 and TRBJ2-1; D is undetermined. CDR3 length: 16 residues. The germline CDR1 and CDR2 sequences are SGHTA and FQGTGA. The V gene lost 2 bases and the J gene lost 0 bases, with 11 bases spanning the gap. The CDR3, as DNA: TGTGCCAGCAGCTTAGAGGCTACCAACTCCTACAATGAGCAGTTCTTC. This gives the protein CASSLEATNSYNEQFF.

The CDR3 DNA reads TGTGCCAGCTCACCCGCTCTCGGGACAGGGGCGTTGAATGGCTACACCTTC. It yields the protein CASSPALGTGALNGYTF. The chain is built from TRBV18 and TRBJ1-2, with 10 bases that match TRBD1. CDR3 length equals 17 residues. The V and J ends lost 3 bases and 6 bases, in that order; junction bases with no gene match: 13. CDR1 is KGHSH and CDR2 is LQKENI in the germline V gene.

The chain has TRBV23-1 and TRBJ1-2, with 10 bases that match TRBD1. TRBV23-1 belongs to the ORF category, with a function that is uncertain. CDR3 length: 14 residues. V lost 3 bases, J lost 7 bases, and 5 bases stayed unmatched. CDR3 sequence (DNA): TGCGCCAGCAGTCAGGGACAGGGGTCGAGTGGCTACACCTTC. This codes for CASSQGQGSSGYTF.

The chain is built from TRBV7-2 and TRBJ2-4; 10 positions match TRBD2. Germline loops: CDR1 SGHTA, CDR2 FQGNSA. V was pared by 4 bases and J by 1 base, with 13 bases of the junction left unmatched. The CDR3 loop spans 19 amino acids. DNA for the CDR3: TGTGCCAGCAGCTCAGGGGGACTAGCGAGAGTAATGGCCAAAAACATTCAGTACTTC. Protein sequence: CASSSGGLARVMAKNIQYF.

The V call is TRBV4-1, the J call TRBJ1-1; D not resolved. Trimming stripped 1 base from V and 5 bases from J, with 20 bases between. The CDR3 is 17 residues long. The germline V gene encodes CDR1 MGHRA and CDR2 YSYEKL. The CDR3 loop reads CASSQVPTATRKTEAFF. In nucleotides, the CDR3 is TGCGCCAGCAGCCAAGTCCCTACCGCGACGAGGAAAACTGAAGCTTTCTTT.

This clone was counted a few times. The chain links TRBV7-9 to TRBJ2-1; weak D call: TRBD2 (5 bases). The germline V gene encodes CDR1 SEHNR and CDR2 FQNEAQ (reference sequence). Between the trimmed V and J ends, which lost 0 bases and 0 bases, there was a span of 6 bases. The CDR3 has 15 residues. Here the CDR3 reads CASSLAGNSYNEQFF. The CDR3 DNA reads as TGTGCCAGCAGCTTAGCCGGGAACTCCTACAATGAGCAGTTCTTC.

The chain is built from TRBV27 and TRBJ1-2; tentatively, D is TRBD1 (6 bases). Trimming cost V 6 bases and J 2 bases, with 16 bases left between them. There are 15 residues in the CDR3. CDR1 MNHEY and CDR2 SMNVEV come from the germline V gene (reference sequence). CDR3 sequence: CASRGISGANYGYTF. The CDR3 nucleotides read TGTGCCAGCAGGGGAATCTCAGGGGCGAACTATGGCTACACCTTC.

The chain uses TRBV28 and TRBJ1-4; 8 nucleotides match TRBD1. This CDR3 has 14 amino acids. The V gene end was trimmed by 7 bases and the J gene end by 4 bases; junction bases not matched to a gene: 5. Germline-derived CDR1 and CDR2 are MDHEN and SYDVKM. CDR3 in DNA: TGTGCCAGCAACATGGACAGGGTTAATGAAAAACTGTTTTTT. Translating gives CASNMDRVNEKLFF.

This CDR3 is CASSLHTPNYGYTF. In nucleotides, the CDR3 is TGTGCCAGCAGCTTACATACACCTAACTATGGCTACACCTTC. The rearrangement links TRBV7-2 to TRBJ1-2; D gene uncertain. Germline assignment: CDR1 SGHTA and CDR2 FQGNSA. The CDR3 has 14 residues. The V end lost 2 bases, the J end lost 0 bases, and 7 bases lay between the germline ends.

The gene calls are TRBV7-6 and TRBJ2-5; 8 bases align to TRBD1. With V trimmed by 1 base and J by 5 bases, 6 bases remained unmatched. Per the germline V gene, CDR1 is SGHVS and CDR2 is FNYEAQ. The CDR3 consists of 15 residues. The CDR3 is CASSLGGTGSETQYF. CDR3 in DNA: TGTGCCAGCAGCTTAGGGGGGACAGGTAGCGAGACCCAGTACTTC.

This sequence joins TRBV5-6 and TRBJ2-1; a weak D match, TRBD1 (6 bases). Trimming took 7 bases from V and 1 from J, leaving 18 bases between them. This CDR3 is built from 16 residues. Per the germline V gene, CDR1 is SGHDT and CDR2 is YYEEEE. CDR3 DNA: TGTGCCAGCGCCAAAGGGGGTGCCGTTTCCTACAATGAGCAGTTCTTC. Amino acids: CASAKGGAVSYNEQFF.

The chain links TRBV27 to TRBJ2-1; D is ambiguous. Germline-derived CDR1 and CDR2 are MNHEY and SMNVEV (reference sequence). This CDR3 is 15 amino acids long. The V gene lost 7 bases and the J gene lost 8 bases, with 21 bases spanning the gap. The CDR3 nucleotides are TGTGCCAGCACTTGCGAGCGTTACTGTGTGGATGAGCAGTTCTTC. Translating it yields CASTCERYCVDEQFF.

This chain connects TRBV18 to TRBJ2-5, with TRBD1 matching over 10 bases. Germline V CDR1 and CDR2: KGHSH, LQKENI. Losses at the gene ends were 2 bases for V and 6 bases for J; bases not matched to a gene: 3. This CDR3 has 14 residues. The CDR3 DNA follows: TGTGCCAGCTCACCAGGGACAGGGGAAAAGACCCAGTACTTC. As protein: CASSPGTGEKTQYF.

The rearrangement uses TRBV9 and TRBJ2-5, with 12 positions matching TRBD2. Germline-derived CDR1 and CDR2 are SGDLS and YYNGEE. After removal of 2 bases from V and 5 bases from J, the junction contained 4 bases not matched to a gene. This CDR3 comprises 15 residues. The CDR3 here is CASSVGLAGRETQYF. CDR3 nucleotide sequence: TGTGCCAGCAGCGTTGGACTAGCGGGGAGGGAGACCCAGTACTTC.

The chain uses TRBV19 and TRBJ2-1; D is perhaps TRBD1 (6 bases). Germline V gene data show CDR1 as LNHDA and CDR2 as SQIVND (reference sequence). CDR3 length equals 15 residues. Trimming stripped 3 bases from V and 2 bases from J, with 11 bases between. This chain's CDR3 is CASSMDSLPYNEQFF. The CDR3, as DNA: TGTGCCAGTAGTATGGACAGCCTCCCCTACAATGAGCAGTTCTTC.

The chain recombines TRBV7-2 with TRBJ1-2, with a tentative D call TRBD1 (5 bases). The CDR3 is 14 residues long. V was cut by 2 bases and J by 6 bases, with 13 bases left in between. Germline lookup yields CDR1 SGHTA and CDR2 FQGNSA. The CDR3: CASSLYKTADGYTF. CDR3 sequence (DNA): TGTGCCAGCAGCTTATATAAGACAGCAGATGGCTACACCTTC.

The DNA of the CDR3 is TGCGCCAGCAGCTTGTCAGGGGCCGAGCAGTACTTC. This codes for CASSLSGAEQYF. The rearrangement uses TRBV5-1 and TRBJ2-5; D may be TRBD1 (6 bases). The J call could be wrong; TRBJ2-7 is a better fit for the DNA end. Per germline, CDR1 SGHRS and CDR2 YFSETQ. The CDR3 extends over 12 amino acids.

This clone was seen more than once but under ten times. This chain connects TRBV5-8 to TRBJ2-7, with 7 positions matching TRBD1. CDR1 SGHTS and CDR2 YDEGEE come from the germline V gene. V gave up 2 bases and J gave up 4 bases; unmatched junction bases: 6. The CDR3 spans 14 residues. CDR3 DNA sequence: TGTGCCAGCAGCTTAGTCCCAGGGGGATACGAGCAGTACTTC. Protein: CASSLVPGGYEQYF.

This clone was detected only once. The DNA of the CDR3 is TGTGCCAGCAAATTAGCGGGAGATTTCGCCCACGAGCAGTACTTC. Its protein is CASKLAGDFAHEQYF. This sequence joins TRBV6-1 and TRBJ2-7; TRBD2 matches at 9 bases. Germline CDR1 is MNHNS and CDR2 is SASEGT. With 7 bases clipped from V and 5 bases from J, the junction kept 12 bases outside the gene matches. This CDR3 has 15 amino acids.